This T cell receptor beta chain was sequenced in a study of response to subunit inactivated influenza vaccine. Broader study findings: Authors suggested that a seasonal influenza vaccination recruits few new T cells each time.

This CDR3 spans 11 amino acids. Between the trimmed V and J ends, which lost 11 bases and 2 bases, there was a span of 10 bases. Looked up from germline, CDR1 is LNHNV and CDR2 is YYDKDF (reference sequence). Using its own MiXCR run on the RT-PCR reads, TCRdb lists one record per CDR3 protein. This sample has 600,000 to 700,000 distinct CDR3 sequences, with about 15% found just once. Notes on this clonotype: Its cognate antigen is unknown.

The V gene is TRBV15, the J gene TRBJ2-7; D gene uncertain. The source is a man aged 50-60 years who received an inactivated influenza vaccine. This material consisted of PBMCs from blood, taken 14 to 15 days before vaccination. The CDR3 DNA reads TGTGCCTCTGGGTCACCCTACGAGCAGTACTTC. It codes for CASGSPYEQYF.